The 15 T cell receptor beta chains below come from one sample, sequenced in a study of CD8+CD57+ T cells in acquired aplastic anemia. According to the study, genomic DNA was the template for TCR beta VDJ and CDR3 profiling. Using its own MiXCR run on the reads, TCRdb lists one record per CDR3 protein. The data contain around 170,000 distinct CDR3 sequences, around half of them singletons. Sequencing used sorted CD4+, CD8+, or CD8+CD57+ T cells (not recorded which) from PBMCs. The receptors derive from a human donor in good health.

Note on this clonotype: One junction end disagrees with the germline gene, perhaps due to a read error. This chain links TRBV20-1 with TRBJ1-5, with D hard to call. CDR3 length: 15 amino acids. Germline V gene data show CDR1 as DFQATT and CDR2 as SNEGSKA (reference sequence). The CDR3 DNA reads as TGCAGTGCTAGTAGTTTTACTTATAGCAATCAGCCCCGGCATTTT. It is translated as CSASSFTYSNQPRHF.

The count of this clonotype is one. The rearrangement uses TRBV5-5 and TRBJ2-7, with 8 bases matching TRBD1. Germline loops: CDR1 SGHKS, CDR2 YYEKEE (reference sequence). Germline trimming cut 4 bases from V and 4 bases from J; bases unmatched to any gene: 10. The CDR3 contains 15 residues. The CDR3 spells CASSEITGQVYEQYF. The CDR3 coding sequence is TGTGCCAGCAGCGAGATAACGGGACAGGTATACGAGCAGTACTTC.

This clonotype has only one observation. The chain employs TRBV10-2 and TRBJ1-1, with D perhaps TRBD1 (6 bases). V gave up 9 bases and J gave up 1 base, with 15 bases separating them. The CDR3 has 14 residues. CDR1 WSHSY and CDR2 SAAADI come from the germline V gene. The CDR3 loop is CASWDTLKNTEAFF. As DNA, the CDR3 is TGCGCCAGTTGGGACACACTGAAGAACACTGAAGCTTTCTTT.

The gene calls are TRBV28 and TRBJ2-7, with 9 bases matching TRBD1. V lost 3 bases, J lost 6 bases, and 12 bases stayed unmatched. This CDR3 contains 16 residues. In germline, CDR1 is MDHEN, CDR2 SYDVKM. The CDR3 loop reads CASSFTGTGSLVEQYF. Written as DNA, the CDR3 is TGTGCCAGCAGTTTTACTGGGACAGGGTCCCTAGTCGAGCAGTACTTC.

The chain links TRBV27 to TRBJ2-5; TRBD2 agrees at 7 bases. The CDR3 spans 15 residues. Germline CDR1 reads MNHEY; CDR2 reads SMNVEV (reference sequence). The J segment lost 6 bases and the V segment lost 6 bases, leaving 13 bases of the junction unmatched. CDR3 sequence reads: CASRATSERGKTQYF. CDR3 DNA: TGTGCCAGCAGAGCTACTAGCGAGAGAGGGAAGACCCAGTACTTC.

This clonotype was detected many times. The rearrangement uses TRBV29-1 and TRBJ1-2; D possibly corresponds to TRBD1 (6 bases). Per germline, CDR1 SQVTM and CDR2 ANQGSEA. V lost 6 bases and J 9 bases, leaving 14 bases between the germline ends. The CDR3 is made up of 11 amino acids. The CDR3 loop reads CSVYNRDSYTF. As DNA, the CDR3 is TGCAGCGTATATAACAGGGATAGCTACACCTTC.

The gene calls are TRBV7-6 and TRBJ2-7, with D uncertain. The CDR3 covers 16 residues. The V gene lost 0 bases and the J gene lost 0 bases, with 12 bases spanning the gap. Germline CDR1 reads SGHVS; CDR2 reads FNYEAQ. This CDR3 reads CASSLASGLSSYEQYF. In DNA form, the CDR3 reads TGTGCCAGCAGCTTAGCCTCCGGGCTGAGCTCCTACGAGCAGTACTTC.

This clonotype has a handful of counts. This may stem from a read error, because a much larger clone lies one nucleotide away. This CDR3 is CASSLGIMGVQYF. The CDR3 DNA follows: TGTGCCAGCAGCTTGGGTATAATGGGCGTGCAGTACTTC. The J gene is TRBJ2-7, the V gene TRBV11-2; D remains unclear. CDR3 length: 13 amino acids. In germline, CDR1 is SGHAT, CDR2 FQNNGV. V shed 3 bases and J shed 9 bases, with 15 bases lying between them.

About this clonotype: A much larger clone differs by one base, so this may be a read error. The chain couples TRBV19 to TRBJ2-2; a weak D match, TRBD2 (6 bases). The CDR3 length is 14 residues. V lost 4 bases and J 3 bases, leaving 9 bases between the germline ends. Germline assignment: CDR1 LNHDA and CDR2 SQIVND (reference sequence). The CDR3 loop is CASSRWGDTGELFF. The CDR3 DNA reads TGTGCCAGTAGTAGGTGGGGGGACACCGGGGAGCTGTTTTTT.

This clonotype occurred many times. The chain has TRBV20-1 and TRBJ1-4, with 7 nucleotides matching TRBD1. Germline CDR1 is DFQATT and CDR2 is SNEGSKA (reference sequence). The CDR3 is 16 amino acids. V shed 2 bases and J 2 bases; nucleotides not matched to a gene: 8. The CDR3 bases are TGCAGTGCTAGATCGGACCCGGGACAGACTAATGAAAAACTGTTTTTT. This gives the protein CSARSDPGQTNEKLFF.

This clonotype was observed at least ten times. The rearrangement links TRBV9 to TRBJ1-3; maybe TRBD1 (6 bases). Germline CDR1 is SGDLS and CDR2 is YYNGEE. The CDR3 runs 16 residues. The V end lost 4 bases, the J end lost 0 bases, and 14 bases lay between the germline ends. The CDR3 loop reads CASSSGGRLSGNTIYF. CDR3 DNA: TGTGCCAGCAGCAGCGGGGGGCGACTCTCTGGAAACACCATATATTTT.

This clonotype was seen a handful of times. CDR3: CATGTGSQETQYF. The CDR3 DNA sequence: TGTGCCACCGGGACGGGCAGCCAAGAGACCCAGTACTTC. This chain uses TRBV15 with TRBJ2-5; either TRBD1 or TRBD2 may supply D (5 bases each). Germline V gene data show CDR1 as LNHNV and CDR2 as YYDKDF (reference sequence). The germline V and J ends were trimmed by 8 bases and 1 base, with 11 bases remaining between them. The CDR3 runs 13 residues.

The chain is built from TRBV10-3 and TRBJ2-3, with TRBD1 as a possible D gene (5 bases). Germline lookup yields CDR1 ENHRY and CDR2 SYGVKD. Trimming took 1 base from V and 4 from J, leaving 6 bases between them. The CDR3 is 13 amino acids. The CDR3 region is CAISELTADTQYF. The CDR3 bases are TGTGCCATCAGTGAGTTGACAGCAGATACGCAGTATTTT.

This clonotype was detected many times. This rearrangement joins TRBV20-1 to TRBJ2-3; perhaps TRBD2 as D (6 bases). V was pared by 5 bases and J by 5 bases, with 8 bases between. Germline V gives CDR1 DFQATT, CDR2 SNEGSKA (reference sequence). This CDR3 has 11 residues. The CDR3 region is CSAGGLDTQYF. The CDR3 DNA is TGCAGTGCTGGGGGACTAGATACGCAGTATTTT.

A note on this clonotype: Being one base from a much bigger clone, this may be a read error. The chain is built from TRBV6-1 and TRBJ1-2; unclear D gene. The CDR3 runs to 14 residues. V was pared by 6 bases and J by 4 bases, with 15 bases between. From germline, CDR1 is MNHNS and CDR2 SASEGT. CDR3 nucleotides: TGTGCCAGCAGCCCTGCGCAAACTAGCTATGGCTACACCTTC. Amino acid sequence: CASSPAQTSYGYTF.